A single sample is the source of the 15 T cell receptor beta chains below, sequenced in a study of blood T cell repertoires in COVID-19. Data came from immunoSEQ multiplex PCR; TCRdb stores just in-frame clones and leaves some out. The table shows hundreds of thousands of clones, with 88% occurring only once. The sample taken for sequencing was PBMCs or T cells enriched from blood (not recorded which). These TCRs come from a woman in her 30s who had recovered from COVID-19.

This CDR3 is CASSEPRGAGDGYTF. The DNA of the CDR3 is TGTGCCAGCAGTGAACCGAGGGGCGCGGGGGATGGCTACACCTTC. The chain recombines TRBV6-1 with TRBJ1-2; D is possibly TRBD1 (5 bases). Germline loops: CDR1 MNHNS, CDR2 SASEGT. This CDR3 region has 15 residues. V lost 2 bases, J lost 6 bases, and 16 bases lay in between.

The chain uses TRBV6-6 and TRBJ2-2; no clear D. The V and J ends lost 5 bases and 8 bases respectively, with 12 bases between them. Germline CDR1 reads MNHNY; CDR2 reads SVGAGI (reference sequence). CDR3 length equals 13 residues. CDR3 residues: CASSEYTRGELFF. CDR3 bases: TGTGCCAGCAGTGAGTACACCAGGGGGGAGCTGTTTTTT.

The chain carries TRBV5-4 and TRBJ1-2, with TRBD1 matching over 9 bases. Per the germline V gene, CDR1 is SGHNT and CDR2 is YYREEE (reference sequence). There are 14 residues in the CDR3. Trimming removed 3 bases from V and 8 bases from J; junction bases left unmatched: 8. The CDR3 is CASSSPGQGLGYTF. The CDR3 region has the DNA TGTGCCAGCAGCTCTCCGGGACAGGGTTTAGGCTACACCTTC.

This chain connects TRBV2 to TRBJ1-2; no firm D call. Germline values: CDR1 SNHLY, CDR2 FYNNEI. Trimming stripped 8 bases from V and 4 bases from J, with 14 bases between. The CDR3 spans 13 residues. The chain's CDR3 is CASPGLPGYGYTF. CDR3 sequence (DNA): TGTGCCAGCCCAGGACTCCCCGGCTATGGCTACACCTTC.

The chain combines TRBV6-2 or TRBV6-3 with TRBJ2-2; D possibly corresponds to TRBD2 (6 bases). The CDR3 loop spans 17 amino acids. Germline CDR1 is MNHEY and CDR2 is SVGEGT. Trimming took 2 bases from V and 1 from J, leaving 14 bases between them. The CDR3 is CASSYPSWGVNTGELFF. CDR3 in DNA: TGTGCCAGCAGTTACCCTTCCTGGGGGGTGAACACCGGGGAGCTGTTTTTT.

This clone was found a few times. The chain is built from TRBV18 and TRBJ2-7, with 8 bases fitting TRBD2. J lost 5 bases, V lost 3 bases, and 15 bases had no gene match. Germline V gene lookup returns CDR1 KGHSH and CDR2 LQKENI. The CDR3 has 17 residues. CDR3 coding DNA: TGTGCCAGCTCACCTCTACCCCTGGGGCGGGAGGAACACGAGCAGTACTTC. Amino acids: CASSPLPLGREEHEQYF.

J is TRBJ1-6 and V is TRBV11-3, with no clear D. This CDR3 is built from 14 residues. Trimming removed 5 bases at V and 6 bases at J, with 11 bases between. CDR1 SGHNT and CDR2 YENEEA come from the germline V gene. The CDR3 loop reads CASSQQYANSPLHF. The CDR3 DNA reads TGTGCCAGCAGCCAACAGTACGCTAATTCACCCCTCCACTTT.

The CDR3 nucleotides read TGTGCCAGCAGTTTAGGTCCTCAGGGCCATGAGCAGTTCTTC. It yields the protein CASSLGPQGHEQFF. The chain uses TRBV28 and TRBJ2-1; TRBD1 might be the D (5 bases). Germline loops: CDR1 MDHEN, CDR2 SYDVKM. Trimming cost V 2 bases and J 8 bases, with 13 bases left between them. The CDR3 sequence is 14 residues long.

There are a few counts of this clone. V gene TRBV5-4 combines with J gene TRBJ1-2, with 7 bases that match TRBD1. Trimming took 2 bases from V and 4 from J; bases not matched to a gene: 2. CDR3 length: 13 amino acids. Germline V lookup: CDR1 SGHNT, CDR2 YYREEE (reference sequence). The CDR3 loop reads CASSFTGAYGYTF. The CDR3 DNA sequence: TGTGCCAGCAGCTTCACAGGGGCCTATGGCTACACCTTC. The full variable domain, its missing parts supplied by reference TRBV5-4 and TRBJ1-2, is ETGVTQSPTHLIKTRGQQVTLRCSSQSGHNTVSWYQQALGQGPQFIFQYYREEENGRGNFPPRFSGLQFPNYSSELNVNALELDDSALYLCASSFTGAYGYTFGSGTRLTVV.

The V and J genes are TRBV4-1 and TRBJ1-4; 7 positions agree with TRBD1. J gave up 7 bases and V 3 bases, and 5 bases lay outside the gene matches. The CDR3 runs to 14 residues. The germline gives CDR1 MGHRA, CDR2 YSYEKL. CDR3 bases: TGCGCCAGCAGCCAGACAGGGCTAGCTGAAAAACTGTTTTTT. This translates into CASSQTGLAEKLFF.

The chain links TRBV28 to TRBJ1-4; D gene ambiguous. The CDR3 totals 12 residues. V lost 6 bases, J lost 6 bases, and 8 bases lay in between. Germline V gene sequence: CDR1 MDHEN, CDR2 SYDVKM. CDR3 region: CASRPVDEKLFF. The CDR3 region has the DNA TGTGCCAGCAGACCCGTAGATGAAAAACTGTTTTTT. The full variable domain, rest sourced from reference TRBV28 and TRBJ1-4, is DVKVTQSSRYLVKRTGEKVFLECVQDMDHENMFWYRQDPGLGLRLIYFSYDVKMKEKGDIPEGYSVSREKKERFSLILESASTNQTSMYLCASRPVDEKLFFGSGTQLSVL.

Here the CDR3 DNA reads TGTGCCAGCTCACTAAGAGTAGGAAACACCATATATTTT. As protein: CASSLRVGNTIYF. The V call is TRBV18, the J call TRBJ1-3, with D uncertain. The V end lost 4 bases, the J end lost 4 bases, and 8 bases lay between the germline ends. The CDR3 consists of 13 residues. Germline V lookup: CDR1 KGHSH, CDR2 LQKENI.

This chain links TRBV27 with TRBJ2-7; D is perhaps TRBD1 (8 bases). The ends were cut back, 5 bases at V and 4 bases at J, with 21 bases in the middle. The CDR3 totals 16 residues. Germline V gene data show CDR1 as MNHEY and CDR2 as SMNVEV (reference sequence). The chain's CDR3 is CASSVLGPQGGYEQYF. The CDR3 DNA is TGTGCCAGCAGTGTTTTAGGGCCACAGGGGGGGTACGAGCAGTACTTC.

This clone was observed a few times. The rearrangement joins TRBV19 to TRBJ1-1; D unresolved. Germline CDR1 reads LNHDA; CDR2 reads SQIVND (reference sequence). V was cut by 9 bases and J by 3 bases, with 14 bases left in between. This CDR3 comprises 13 residues. In nucleotides, the CDR3 is TGTGCCAGCATGGAGGGTTGGGACACTGAAGCTTTCTTT. This sequence encodes CASMEGWDTEAFF.

V and J are TRBV9 and TRBJ1-5, with D possibly matching TRBD1 (5 bases). The CDR3 is made up of 13 amino acids. V gave up 4 bases and J gave up 4 bases, with 9 bases separating them. Germline V gene data show CDR1 as SGDLS and CDR2 as YYNGEE. The CDR3, as DNA: TGTGCCAGCAGCTCTCAGGGAAATCAGCCCCAGCATTTT. Translation gives CASSSQGNQPQHF.